Presented here are 30 T cell receptor beta chains from one specimen sequenced in a study of post-analysis software for immune sequencing data. Notes on the study in general: Compared with controls, patients had more of about five TRBV segments, including TRBV5-6, TRBV5-1 and TRBV20-1.

Antigen specificity for these receptors is unknown. Unique molecular identifiers were built into the TCR beta cDNA libraries. From the PCR reads, TCRdb called clonotypes with MiXCR, one entry per CDR3 protein. The sample includes hundreds of thousands of distinct CDR3 sequences, 53% of them seen just once. Sequencing used blood. These receptors all stem from a girl aged 10 to 17 with multiple sclerosis.

The CDR3 reads CASSSRRDCDQPQHF. The CDR3 coding sequence is TGTGCCAGCAGCTCTCGCCGGGACTGCGATCAGCCCCAGCATTTT. The chain couples TRBV21-1 to TRBJ1-5. TRBV21-1 is a listed pseudogene. The CDR3 consists of 15 residues.

This clonotype has only one observation. This chain links TRBV6-5 with TRBJ1-1; no definite D call. Germline-derived CDR1 and CDR2 are MNHEY and SVGAGI. Deletions cut 1 base from V and 10 bases from J, with 16 bases between. The CDR3 runs 14 residues. The CDR3, as DNA: TGTGCCAGCAGTTACTTTGGAGGGTCGAGAAGAGCTTTCTTT. Its translation is CASSYFGGSRRAFF.

The genes are TRBV12-3 or TRBV12-4 and TRBJ2-1; 13 positions match TRBD2. This CDR3 is built from 15 residues. After removal of 8 bases from V and 8 bases from J, the junction contained 9 bases not matched to a gene. In DNA, the CDR3 is TGTGCCAGCCGCCGGACTAGCGGGAGTTCGCATGAGCAGTTCTTC. It yields the protein CASRRTSGSSHEQFF.

The V gene is TRBV28, the J gene TRBJ2-7; 7 bases align to TRBD1. The CDR3 is 18 residues long. Trimming cost V 3 bases and J 9 bases; bases outside gene matches: 23. CDR1 and CDR2 (germline): MDHEN, SYDVKM. The CDR3 DNA reads TGTGCCAGCAGTTTTTTGACAGGGCGCAGGGGCTATTTACGGGGGCAGTACTTC. Translation: CASSFLTGRRGYLRGQYF. Looking up the rest from reference TRBV28 and TRBJ2-7 gives the full variable domain: DVKVTQSSRYLVKRTGEKVFLECVQDMDHENMFWYRQDPGLGLRLIYFSYDVKMKEKGDIPEGYSVSREKKERFSLILESASTNQTSMYLCASSFLTGRRGYLRGQYFGPGTRLTVT.

CDR3 coding DNA: TGCAGTGCTAGCTGGGCCGTCGGCTACGAGCAGTACTTC. Residues: CSASWAVGYEQYF. The rearrangement joins TRBV20-1 to TRBJ2-7; D is undetermined. Trimming pared 3 bases from V and 3 bases from J, leaving 12 bases between. Germline CDR1 is DFQATT and CDR2 is SNEGSKA (reference sequence). The CDR3 spans 13 residues.

Comment on this clonotype: An end of the junction differs from the germline gene, which may be a read error. The rearrangement uses TRBV29-1 and TRBJ2-1, with unresolved D. This CDR3 region has 16 residues. Germline V gene lookup returns CDR1 SQVTM and CDR2 ANQGSEA. CDR3: CSVEEGDASSCNEQFF. The CDR3 DNA reads as TGCAGCGTTGAAGAAGGAGACGCGAGCTCCTGCAATGAGCAGTTCTTC.

This chain connects TRBV12-3 or TRBV12-4 to TRBJ1-2, with D maybe TRBD1 (5 bases). The CDR3 runs to 13 residues. The V gene lost 6 bases and the J gene lost 7 bases, with 15 bases spanning the gap. This CDR3 is CASRRWGGGGYTF. The CDR3 DNA is TGTGCCAGCAGGCGGTGGGGGGGAGGTGGCTACACCTTC.

This chain connects TRBV12-3 or TRBV12-4 to TRBJ2-7, with D perhaps matching TRBD1 (7 bases). Trimming took 5 bases from V and 0 from J, leaving 14 bases between them. The CDR3 has 15 amino acids. In nucleotides, the CDR3 is TGTGCCAGCAGTCAGTCAGGGGGGATCTCCTACGAGCAGTACTTC. Amino acids: CASSQSGGISYEQYF.

The CDR3 spells CSAVVGGGNYGYTF. The CDR3 bases are TGCAGTGCAGTTGTGGGAGGGGGCAACTATGGCTACACCTTC. V usage is TRBV20-1 and J usage is TRBJ1-2, with 7 bases that match TRBD1. Germline V CDR1 and CDR2: DFQATT, SNEGSKA (reference sequence). Trimming took 6 bases from V and 2 from J; bases not matched to a gene: 9. The CDR3 extends over 14 amino acids.

V usage is TRBV20-1 and J usage is TRBJ2-7; 10 nucleotides align to TRBD1. This CDR3 region has 14 residues. CDR1 is DFQATT and CDR2 is SNEGSKA in the germline V gene (reference sequence). CDR3 loop: CSASRGQGKNEQYF. DNA for the CDR3: TGCAGCGCGTCCCGGGGACAGGGGAAAAACGAGCAGTACTTC.

The rearrangement links TRBV7-9 to TRBJ2-1; TRBD2 agrees at 10 bases. The CDR3 sequence is 14 residues long. Unmatched junction bases numbered 3, after V lost 6 bases and J lost 4 bases. The germline V gene has CDR1 SEHNR and CDR2 FQNEAQ (reference sequence). The CDR3 DNA reads as TGTGCCAGCAGACGGACTAGCGGTTACAATGAGCAGTTCTTC. It encodes CASRRTSGYNEQFF.

The chain has TRBV12-3 or TRBV12-4 and TRBJ2-4; tentatively, D is TRBD1 (6 bases). V lost 2 bases and J lost 4, with 15 bases in between. The CDR3 spans 16 residues. In DNA, the CDR3 is TGTGCCAGCAGTTTATCTTTTCAAGGGGGAAAAAACATTCAGTACTTC. Translation gives CASSLSFQGGKNIQYF.

A word on this clonotype: At one boundary the junction diverges from the germline segment, which might be a read error. The J gene is TRBJ2-1, the V gene TRBV12-3 or TRBV12-4, with 8 bases fitting TRBD2. This CDR3 spans 16 amino acids. The CDR3 sequence is CASSFPGGLTYSEQFF. CDR3 DNA: TGTGCCAGCAGTTTTCCGGGGGGGCTAACCTACAGTGAGCAGTTCTTC.

The rearrangement joins TRBV10-3 to TRBJ2-3, with D perhaps given as TRBD1 or TRBD2 (5 bases each). Trimming left V 3 bases short and J 6 bases short, with 7 bases between. The germline V gene has CDR1 ENHRY and CDR2 SYGVKD. The CDR3 contains 12 residues. The CDR3 nucleotides read TGTGCCATCAGTGACAGGGAGGATACGCAGTATTTT. Its translation is CAISDREDTQYF.

This clonotype occurred once. The J gene is TRBJ1-1, the V gene TRBV5-4; D gene unclear. Germline CDR1 reads SGHNT; CDR2 reads YYREEE (reference sequence). This CDR3 is built from 17 residues. V lost 4 bases to trimming and J lost 7 bases, with 26 bases between them. The CDR3 here is CASSPPSIMGRGIEAFF. DNA of the CDR3: TGTGCCAGCAGCCCCCCATCAATAATGGGAAGAGGAATTGAAGCTTTCTTT.

The V gene is TRBV6-2 or TRBV6-3, the J gene TRBJ2-1, with a weak D call TRBD1 (5 bases). Germline lookup yields CDR1 MNHEY and CDR2 SVGEGT. V was pared by 5 bases and J by 5 bases, with 22 bases between. There are 17 residues in the CDR3. CDR3 sequence reads: CASSTYKTDRPDNEQFF. The DNA for the CDR3 is TGTGCCAGCAGTACCTATAAGACAGACCGGCCCGACAATGAGCAGTTCTTC.

This clonotype has only a few counts. The V call is TRBV29-1, the J call TRBJ2-3, with a weak D call TRBD1 (5 bases). The CDR3 has 12 residues. Trimming took off 5 bases at V and 3 bases at J, with 9 bases between the two ends. Germline V gene sequence: CDR1 SQVTM, CDR2 ANQGSEA. The CDR3 region is CSVSQGTDTQYF. CDR3 in DNA: TGCAGCGTTAGCCAGGGTACAGATACGCAGTATTTT.

J is TRBJ2-6 and V is TRBV6-1, with D unresolved. The CDR3 runs to 15 residues. Germline lookup yields CDR1 MNHNS and CDR2 SASEGT. V dropped 4 bases and J dropped 3 bases, with 10 bases sitting between them. The CDR3 bases are TGTGCCAGCAGTGGAGATGGGGTTGGGGCCAACGTCCTGACTTTC. Its protein is CASSGDGVGANVLTF.

This clonotype has more than one count but fewer than ten. The V gene is TRBV15, the J gene TRBJ1-4, with D unresolved. The CDR3 covers 15 residues. Trimming took off 0 bases at V and 1 base at J, with 6 bases between the two ends. The germline CDR1 and CDR2 sequences are LNHNV and YYDKDF (reference sequence). This CDR3 reads CATSREGITNEKLFF. The CDR3 region has the DNA TGTGCCACCAGCAGAGAGGGCATAACTAATGAAAAACTGTTTTTT.

A word on this clonotype: Mismatch with germline at one junction end may stem from a read error. This chain joins TRBV7-7 and TRBJ2-3, with 7 nucleotides matching TRBD2. The CDR3 totals 12 residues. Germline V gene lookup returns CDR1 SSHAT and CDR2 FNYEAQ (reference sequence). Here the CDR3 DNA reads TGTGCTAGCAGCTTAGAGCGGGGCGCTAAGTATTTT. Protein: CASSLERGAKYF. Combining the CDR3 with reference TRBV7-7 and TRBJ2-3 gives the whole variable domain GAGVSQSPRYKVTKRGQDVTLRCDPISSHATLYWYQQALGQGPEFLTYFNYEAQPDKSGLPSDRFSAERPEGSISTLTIQRTEQRDSAMYRCASSLERGAKYFGPGTRLTVL.

The rearrangement links TRBV14 to TRBJ2-1; D unclear. V dropped 4 bases and J dropped 8 bases, with 9 bases sitting between them. CDR3 length equals 12 residues. From germline, CDR1 is SGHDN and CDR2 FVKESK. This chain's CDR3 is CASSPKPDEQFF. As DNA, the CDR3 is TGTGCCAGCAGCCCGAAGCCGGATGAGCAGTTCTTC.

The chain carries TRBV3-1 and TRBJ2-5; 9 bases match TRBD1. Germline V gene data show CDR1 as LGHDT and CDR2 as YNNKEL (reference sequence). The J segment lost 11 bases and the V segment lost 2 bases, leaving 21 bases of the junction unmatched. The CDR3 runs 18 residues. The DNA of the CDR3 is TGTGCCAGCAGCCAACGCTTCGGTACAGGGGGCGCCTACAATGAGCAGTACTTC. Protein: CASSQRFGTGGAYNEQYF.

This rearrangement joins TRBV2 to TRBJ1-2; D not resolved. Germline CDR1 is SNHLY and CDR2 is FYNNEI. The length of the CDR3 is 12 residues. V was shortened by 6 bases and J by 7 bases, with 12 bases between the two germline ends. As DNA, the CDR3 is TGTGCCAGCAGGCAAGATAAAATTGGCTACACCTTC. Protein sequence: CASRQDKIGYTF. The variable domain in full, completed from reference TRBV2 and TRBJ1-2, reads EPEVTQTPSHQVTQMGQEVILRCVPISNHLYFYWYRQILGQKVEFLVSFYNNEISEKSEIFDDQFSVERPDGSNFTLKIRSTKLEDSAMYFCASRQDKIGYTFGSGTRLTVV.

The chain uses TRBV5-1 and TRBJ1-2; D gene ambiguous. The CDR3 is made up of 14 amino acids. The germline V gene encodes CDR1 SGHRS and CDR2 YFSETQ. The germline V and J ends were trimmed by 0 bases and 8 bases, with 14 bases remaining between them. This CDR3 reads CASSLDWSGGGYTF. The CDR3 DNA sequence: TGCGCCAGCAGCTTGGATTGGTCTGGCGGCGGCTACACCTTC.

The chain combines TRBV7-3 with TRBJ1-1, with D possibly being TRBD1 (5 bases). The CDR3 extends over 15 amino acids. Germline V lookup: CDR1 SGHTA, CDR2 FQGTGA. V was clipped by 5 bases and J by 5 bases, with 18 bases between them. This CDR3 is CASSPDGGRSTEAFF. The CDR3 DNA is TGTGCCAGCAGCCCCGATGGGGGGAGGTCTACTGAAGCTTTCTTT.

The V gene is TRBV9, the J gene TRBJ1-2, with 7 bases aligning to TRBD1. This CDR3 is built from 15 residues. The junction had 9 bases not matched to a gene; V was cut back by 4 bases and J by 3 bases. Germline loops: CDR1 SGDLS, CDR2 YYNGEE. In DNA form, the CDR3 reads TGTGCCAGCAGCCCCCGGGCCCAGGGGGACTATGGCTACACCTTC. This encodes CASSPRAQGDYGYTF.

This clonotype was seen a few times. V usage is TRBV6-1 and J usage is TRBJ2-1, with 12 bases lining up with TRBD2. V lost 6 bases to trimming and J lost 4 bases; unmatched junction nucleotides: 10. The germline V gene has CDR1 MNHNS and CDR2 SASEGT. This CDR3 is 17 amino acids long. CDR3 amino acids: CASSPEGTSGRYNEQFF. The CDR3 bases are TGTGCCAGCAGCCCCGAAGGTACTAGCGGGAGGTACAATGAGCAGTTCTTC.

The J gene is TRBJ2-6, the V gene TRBV7-9, with 7 positions matching TRBD1. The CDR3 spans 17 residues. Germline values: CDR1 SEHNR, CDR2 FQNEAQ (reference sequence). V shed 5 bases, J shed 1 base, and the junction held 8 bases outside the gene matches. CDR3 sequence: CASSPPGQRSGANVLTF. The CDR3 nucleotides read TGTGCCAGCAGCCCTCCGGGACAGAGGTCTGGGGCCAACGTCCTGACTTTC.

The gene calls are TRBV21-1 and TRBJ2-5; no DNA check was done on the table's D call, TRBD1. TRBV21-1 is a pseudogene locus. The CDR3 has 16 amino acids. CDR3 residues: CASSKGDRGHWETQYF. The CDR3 DNA is TGTGCCAGCAGCAAAGGGGACAGGGGGCATTGGGAGACCCAGTACTTC.

This clonotype was found a few times. The chain couples TRBV5-1 to TRBJ2-5; no clear D. CDR3 length: 14 residues. Germline V gives CDR1 SGHRS, CDR2 YFSETQ. V gave up 2 bases and J gave up 3 bases, with 11 bases separating them. The CDR3 region has the DNA TGCGCCAGCAGCTTAGTACCCCAGAAAGAGACCCAGTACTTC. It is translated as CASSLVPQKETQYF.